The rows below give T cell receptor beta chains drawn from one sample of a study of preoperative IRX-2 immunotherapy in early breast cancer. Clones were read by immunoSEQ multiplex PCR, and TCRdb kept only the in-frame ones, dropping some. The sample has 20,000 to 30,000 clones, roughly 95% seen once. The material was tumor tissue, obtained after IRX-2 immunotherapy. Every receptor here comes from a human donor with breast cancer. The CDR3 runs from the conserved cysteine through the conserved F or W. The D gene is left open where the match is weak. Clone size is given for some rows only: seen once, a few or many times, or a class if the clone is expanded.

j_gene | v_gene | len | abundance | d_gene | CDR3aa | CDR3nt
TRBJ2-1 | TRBV5-6 | 18 | NA | NA | CASSLGWVVTPFYNEQFF | TGTGCCAGCAGCTTGGGATGGGTCGTAACACCTTTTTACAATGAGCAGTTCTTC
TRBJ1-1 | TRBV7-6 | 13 | once | NA | CASSLGGGTEAFF | TGTGCCAGCAGCTTAGGGGGCGGGACTGAAGCTTTCTTT
TRBJ2-1 | TRBV10-3 | 14 | NA | NA | CAISEDSLYNEQFF | TGTGCCATCAGTGAAGACAGTTTATACAATGAGCAGTTCTTC
TRBJ1-2 | TRBV19 | 14 | few | TRBD1 | CASSTGQGNYGYTF | TGTGCCAGTAGTACCGGACAGGGAAACTATGGCTACACCTTC
TRBJ2-2 | TRBV6-1 | 14 | NA | NA | CASSVGTLLRELFF | TGTGCCAGCAGTGTGGGGACCCTACTCCGGGAGCTGTTTTTT
TRBJ2-7 | TRBV10-1 | 19 | NA | TRBD2 | CASSPGTSGTSGPSYEQYF | TGCGCCAGCAGTCCCGGGACTAGCGGGACCAGTGGACCCTCCTACGAGCAGTACTTC
TRBJ1-4 | TRBV7-9 | 15 | NA | NA | CASSPLGGENEKLFF | TGTGCCAGCAGTCCTCTCGGAGGGGAAAATGAAAAACTGTTTTTT
TRBJ2-5 | TRBV2 | 13 | NA | NA | CASSRDYQETQYF | TGTGCCAGCAGCCGGGACTACCAAGAGACCCAGTACTTC
TRBJ2-3 | TRBV2 | 15 | NA | NA | CASVWEQPRTDTQYF | TGTGCCAGCGTCTGGGAACAGCCCCGCACAGATACGCAGTATTTT
TRBJ2-4 | TRBV7-3 | 14 | NA | TRBD1 | CASSRDRGENIQYF | TGTGCCAGCAGCCGGGACAGGGGGGAAAACATTCAGTACTTC
TRBJ2-7 | TRBV18 | 11 | NA | NA | CASSPGYEQYF | TGTGCCAGCTCACCAGGCTACGAGCAGTACTTC
TRBJ2-1 | TRBV4-2 | 16 | NA | NA | CASSQDTREGRGEQFF | TGTGCCAGCAGCCAAGATACCCGAGAGGGGCGCGGTGAGCAGTTCTTC
TRBJ1-2 | TRBV4-3 | 14 | NA | NA | CASSQADIPGGYTF | TGCGCCAGCAGCCAAGCGGACATACCAGGGGGCTACACCTTC
TRBJ2-1 | TRBV15 | 12 | NA | NA | CATSREHNEQFF | TGTGCCACCAGCAGAGAGCACAATGAGCAGTTCTTC
TRBJ2-7 | TRBV4-1 | 13 | NA | NA | CASSSGLTYEQYF | TGCGCCAGCAGCTCCGGACTAACCTACGAGCAGTACTTC
TRBJ2-2 | TRBV19 | 17 | once | TRBD1 | CASRVQRGTGNTGELFF | TGTGCCAGTAGGGTTCAACGGGGGACAGGGAACACCGGGGAGCTGTTTTTT
TRBJ1-2 | TRBV4-3 | 15 | NA | TRBD1 | CASSQGQGATNGYTF | TGCGCCAGCAGCCAAGGCCAGGGGGCAACGAATGGCTACACCTTC
TRBJ2-7 | TRBV5-1 | 15 | once | NA | CASIAGDGIFGEQYF | TGCGCCAGCATCGCAGGAGACGGGATTTTCGGGGAGCAGTACTTC
TRBJ1-3 | TRBV7-7 | 13 | NA | NA | CASSPGHGNTIYF | TGTGCTAGCAGCCCCGGACACGGAAACACCATATATTTT
TRBJ1-2 | TRBV7-9 | 16 | NA | TRBD1 | CASSRFQTGGADGYTF | TGTGCCAGCAGCCGGTTCCAGACAGGGGGAGCGGATGGCTACACCTTC
TRBJ2-7 | TRBV5-6 | 15 | NA | NA | CASSFGGLSSYEQYF | TGTGCCAGCAGCTTTGGAGGGTTGAGCTCCTACGAGCAGTACTTC
TRBJ2-2 | TRBV10-3 | 15 | NA | NA | CAISERSLNTGELFF | TGTGCCATCAGTGAAAGGTCCTTGAACACCGGGGAGCTGTTTTTT
TRBJ2-5 | TRBV11-2 | 17 | NA | TRBD2 | CASSSPPGLGGGETQYF | TGTGCCAGCAGCTCCCCGCCGGGACTAGGAGGGGGGGAGACCCAGTACTTC
TRBJ2-3 | TRBV4-2 | 16 | NA | TRBD2 | CASSQAWEGPQDTQYF | TGTGCCAGCAGCCAAGCTTGGGAGGGCCCTCAGGATACGCAGTATTTT
TRBJ1-4 | TRBV4-2 | 14 | NA | NA | CASSQGVGYEKLFF | TGTGCCAGCAGCCAGGGAGTCGGGTATGAAAAACTGTTTTTT
TRBJ2-1 | TRBV6-4 | 16 | NA | TRBD2 | CASSAGLAGGKDEQFF | TGTGCCAGCAGTGCTGGACTAGCGGGAGGGAAGGATGAGCAGTTCTTC
TRBJ2-7 | TRBV5-1 | 15 | NA | TRBD2 | CASSLGSGGTYEQYF | TGCGCCAGCAGCCTGGGGAGCGGGGGAACCTACGAGCAGTACTTC
TRBJ2-1 | TRBV7-3 | 13 | NA | TRBD1 | CASSSEQGGEQFF | TGTGCCAGCAGCTCGGAACAGGGGGGTGAGCAGTTCTTC